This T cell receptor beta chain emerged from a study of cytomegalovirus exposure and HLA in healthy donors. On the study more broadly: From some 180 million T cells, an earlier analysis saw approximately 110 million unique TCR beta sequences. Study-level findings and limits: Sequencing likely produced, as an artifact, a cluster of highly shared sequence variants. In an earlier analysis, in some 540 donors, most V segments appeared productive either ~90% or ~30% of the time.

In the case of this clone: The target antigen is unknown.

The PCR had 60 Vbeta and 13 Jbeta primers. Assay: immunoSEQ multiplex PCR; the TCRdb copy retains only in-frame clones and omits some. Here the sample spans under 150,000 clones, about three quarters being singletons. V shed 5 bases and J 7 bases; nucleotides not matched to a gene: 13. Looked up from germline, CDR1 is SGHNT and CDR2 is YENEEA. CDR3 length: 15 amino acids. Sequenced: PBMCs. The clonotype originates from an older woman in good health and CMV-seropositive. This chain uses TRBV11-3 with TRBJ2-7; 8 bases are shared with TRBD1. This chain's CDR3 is CASSESRTGRREQYF. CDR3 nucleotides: TGTGCCAGCAGCGAATCCCGGACAGGGCGCAGAGAGCAGTACTTC.